Sequencing of this T cell receptor (beta chain) was carried out in a study of OX40 agonist ivuxolimab in advanced cancers. Study in general: Every patient in dose escalation had hepatocellular carcinoma, melanoma, renal cell or head and neck cancer.

Notes on this clone: Its antigen is not identified.

The protocol was immunoSEQ multiplex PCR, while the TCRdb copy is restricted to in-frame clones and leaves out a portion. The table has about 70,000 clones, around nine tenths seen once. Patients with a history of autoimmune disease or on systemic immunosuppression were excluded. Notes on the study in general: On average, CD8+ T cells had more expanded clones than CD4+.

This CDR3 comprises 11 residues. Deletions cut 4 bases from V and 10 bases from J, with 10 bases between. CDR1 and CDR2 (germline): SGHAT, FQNNGV. The sequences come from CD4+ or CD8+ T cells sorted from blood, collected in a trial of the OX40 agonist ivuxolimab. The chain is built from TRBV11-2 and TRBJ2-5; D unresolved. This clonotype was obtained from an adult with an advanced solid tumor such as melanoma, head and neck, liver or kidney cancer. Written as DNA, the CDR3 is TGTGCCAGCAGCTCCTGGCGTGACCAGTACTTC. This translates into CASSSWRDQYF. The full variable domain, its missing parts supplied by reference TRBV11-2 and TRBJ2-5, is EAGVAQSPRYKIIEKRQSVAFWCNPISGHATLYWYQQILGQGPKLLIQFQNNGVVDDSQLPKDRFSAERLKGVDSTLKIQPAKLEDSAVYLCASSSWRDQYFGPGTRLLVL.